This entry is about one TCR beta chain. This entry belongs to a study of glioma-infiltrating T cells after dendritic cell vaccination. For the study at large: Dendritic cell vaccine was injected intradermally three times, biweekly.

Time point indicated: after dendritic cell vaccination, including at tumor progression/relapse. Sequencing was performed with immunoSEQ multiplex PCR; in TCRdb, only in-frame clones are kept and a portion is missing. The repertoire holds about 63,000 clones, with approximately 87% as singletons. The ends were cut back, 7 bases at V and 0 bases at J, with 13 bases in the middle. CDR1 is ENHRY and CDR2 is SYGVKD in the germline V gene. The CDR3 spans 15 residues. The chain is built from TRBV10-3 and TRBJ1-5; no firm D call. Sequenced material: blood, taken after dendritic cell vaccination. This sequence was found in a human donor with glioblastoma. The CDR3 sequence is CAITEGQDSNQPQHF. Written as DNA, the CDR3 is TGTGCCATCACCGAAGGTCAGGATAGCAATCAGCCCCAGCATTTT.